This TCR beta chain was found in a study of cytomegalovirus exposure and HLA in healthy donors. Overall study: Roughly 179 million T cells yielded 120 million or so unique TCR beta sequences, as an earlier analysis found.

60 Vbeta and 13 Jbeta primers were used in PCR. The method was immunoSEQ multiplex PCR; TCRdb's version includes in-frame clones alone and lacks a portion of them. Here the sample spans roughly 100,000 clones, about 73% being singletons. The study's findings and limits: A later analysis, which compared TCR beta chains of equal frequency, found the HLA-associated ones more clonally expanded. In a later analysis, most CMV-associated TCR beta chains appeared HLA-restricted.

V lost 2 bases to trimming and J lost 0 bases; unmatched junction nucleotides: 0. Germline V lookup: CDR1 MNHEY, CDR2 SVGAGI. The CDR3 is made up of 15 amino acids. In regard to this clone: Its target is not known.

The gene calls are TRBV6-5 and TRBJ2-1, with 8 nucleotides matching TRBD1. This TCR derives from a woman in her 50s in good health and CMV-seropositive. Sequenced: PBMCs. The chain's CDR3 is CASSYTGGSYNEQFF. The CDR3 DNA is TGTGCCAGCAGTTACACAGGGGGCTCCTACAATGAGCAGTTCTTC.